This paragraph reports one T cell receptor (beta chain). What it binds is unknown. The data were taken from a study of cytomegalovirus exposure and HLA in healthy donors. At the level of the study: An earlier analysis found some 100 million unique TCR beta sequences from around 180 million T cells. The study's findings and limits: With further analysis later on, most CMV-associated TCR beta chains appeared HLA-restricted. While the bulk of TCR sequences proved rare, some public TCRs turned up in many donors.

The PCR was carried out with 60 Vbeta primers and 13 Jbeta primers. Method: immunoSEQ multiplex PCR; TCRdb's copy keeps in-frame clones and lacks some. Of under 200,000 clones in the sample, 65% to 80% were seen once. The germline V gene encodes CDR1 SGHRS and CDR2 YFSETQ. V was clipped by 0 bases and J by 0 bases; unmatched bases: 4. The CDR3 loop spans 16 amino acids. The gene calls are TRBV5-1 and TRBJ2-5; 8 bases agree with TRBD1. The TCR sequence derives from a woman aged 25 to 39 in good health and CMV-seropositive. Sequenced material: PBMCs. The CDR3 loop reads CASSLGTGGNQETQYF. The CDR3 region has the DNA TGCGCCAGCAGCTTGGGTACAGGGGGAAACCAAGAGACCCAGTACTTC.